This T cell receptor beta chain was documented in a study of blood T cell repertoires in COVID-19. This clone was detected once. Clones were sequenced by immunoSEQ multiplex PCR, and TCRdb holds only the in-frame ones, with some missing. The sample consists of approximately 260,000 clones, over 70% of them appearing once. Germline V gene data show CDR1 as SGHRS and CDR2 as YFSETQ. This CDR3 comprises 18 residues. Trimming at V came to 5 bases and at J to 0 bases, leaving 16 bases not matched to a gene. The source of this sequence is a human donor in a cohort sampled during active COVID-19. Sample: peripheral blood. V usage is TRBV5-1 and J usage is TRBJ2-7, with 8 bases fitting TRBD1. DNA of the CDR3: TGCGCCAGCAGTCCGTCCGGGCGACAGGGGTCTCTCTCCTACGAGCAGTACTTC. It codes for CASSPSGRQGSLSYEQYF.